This T cell receptor (beta chain) was sequenced in a study of graft-versus-host responses after intestinal transplantation. Looking at the study overall: Recipients underwent multivisceral, liver-intestinal, or isolated intestinal transplants. Points from the study as a whole: Peak circulating GvH clone levels tracked with early post-transplant HvG declines.

Libraries were prepared by immunoSEQ multiplex PCR; TCRdb keeps only in-frame clonotypes and omits some of them. The sample carries about 97,000 clones, 91% recorded once. The length of the CDR3 is 16 residues. Per the germline V gene, CDR1 is LNHDA and CDR2 is SQIVND (reference sequence). V was clipped by 1 base and J by 5 bases; unmatched bases: 4. This clone was seen a handful of times. Its antigen is unknown. Sample: unstimulated CD4+ T cells sorted from spleen or lymph node cells, taken before transplant. V and J are TRBV19 and TRBJ2-1; TRBD2 aligns across 11 bases. The clonotype originates from a human donor who was the organ donor for an intestinal transplant. CDR3: CASSIVGLAVNNEQFF. Written as DNA, the CDR3 is TGTGCCAGTAGTATAGTGGGACTAGCGGTTAACAATGAGCAGTTCTTC.